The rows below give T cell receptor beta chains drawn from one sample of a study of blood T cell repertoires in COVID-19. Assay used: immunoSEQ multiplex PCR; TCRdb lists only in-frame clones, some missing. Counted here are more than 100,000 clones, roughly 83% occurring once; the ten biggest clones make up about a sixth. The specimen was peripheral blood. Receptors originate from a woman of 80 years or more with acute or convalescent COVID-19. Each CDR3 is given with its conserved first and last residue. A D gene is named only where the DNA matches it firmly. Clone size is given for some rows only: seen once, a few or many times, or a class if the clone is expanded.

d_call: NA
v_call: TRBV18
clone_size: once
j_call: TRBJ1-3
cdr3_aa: CASSPRQEGGPLSGNTIYF
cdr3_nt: TGTGCCAGCTCACCACGGCAGGAGGGTGGGCCCCTCTCTGGAAACACCATATATTTT

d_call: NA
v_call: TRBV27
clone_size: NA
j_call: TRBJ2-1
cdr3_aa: CASSLWGESSYNEQFF
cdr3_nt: TGTGCCAGCAGTTTATGGGGGGAGAGCTCCTACAATGAGCAGTTCTTC

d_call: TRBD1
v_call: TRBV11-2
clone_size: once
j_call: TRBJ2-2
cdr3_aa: CASSLGRGTGTNTGELFF
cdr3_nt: TGTGCCAGCAGCTTAGGCCGCGGGACAGGAACGAACACCGGGGAGCTGTTTTTT

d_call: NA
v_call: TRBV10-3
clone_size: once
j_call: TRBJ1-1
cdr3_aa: CAISEPGGANTEAFF
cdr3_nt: TGTGCCATCAGTGAGCCGGGGGGCGCGAACACTGAAGCTTTCTTT

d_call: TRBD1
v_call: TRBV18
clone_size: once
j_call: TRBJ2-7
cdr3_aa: CASSPRGDRGLGEQYF
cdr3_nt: TGTGCCAGCTCACCACGGGGGGACAGGGGACTGGGCGAGCAGTACTTC

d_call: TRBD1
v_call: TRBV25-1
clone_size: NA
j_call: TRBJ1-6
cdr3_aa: CASSAKTGGRSPLHF
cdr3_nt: TGTGCCAGCAGTGCCAAAACAGGGGGGAGGTCACCCCTCCACTTT

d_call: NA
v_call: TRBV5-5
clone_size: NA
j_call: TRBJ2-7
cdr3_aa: CASSYGGDEQYF
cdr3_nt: TGTGCCAGCAGCTACGGGGGTGACGAGCAGTACTTC

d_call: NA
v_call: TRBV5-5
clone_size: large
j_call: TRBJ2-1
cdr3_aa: CASSLDNNEQFF
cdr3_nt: TGTGCCAGCAGCTTGGACAACAATGAGCAGTTCTTC

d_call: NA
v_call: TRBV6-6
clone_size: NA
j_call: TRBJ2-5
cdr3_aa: CASRGPTQGETQYF
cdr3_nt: TGTGCCAGCAGGGGGCCCACCCAGGGGGAGACCCAGTACTTC

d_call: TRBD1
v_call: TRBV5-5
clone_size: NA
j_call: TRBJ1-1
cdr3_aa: CASSWDLGQGRQAFF
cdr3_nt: TGTGCCAGCAGCTGGGACTTAGGACAGGGACGTCAAGCTTTCTTT